Following are 15 T cell receptor beta chains from one sample sequenced in a study of blood T cells in healthy people across ages. The second PCR ran roughly 6 to 11 cycles with a sample-barcoded 5' primer and J-beta primers. From the 5' RACE reads, TCRdb called clonotypes with MiXCR, one entry per CDR3 protein. The sample lists about 570,000 distinct CDR3 sequences; 27% were seen once. Material: blood. Receptors were obtained from a woman aged 65 to 85 in good health.

This clonotype was detected a few times. The chain couples TRBV3-1 to TRBJ2-7; D ambiguous. V lost 1 base, J lost 7 bases, and 14 bases lay in between. CDR1 is LGHDT, CDR2 YNNKEL, per germline (reference sequence). The CDR3 is 14 amino acids. CDR3 protein: CASSQGTAFWEQYF. CDR3 DNA sequence: TGTGCCAGCAGCCAAGGGACGGCCTTTTGGGAGCAGTACTTC.

This clonotype has a single count. The genes are TRBV6-6 and TRBJ2-2, with 9 bases aligning to TRBD2. Germline CDR1 is MNHNY and CDR2 is SVGAGI (reference sequence). The CDR3 is made up of 16 amino acids. V shed 6 bases and J 1 base; nucleotides not matched to a gene: 6. The CDR3 loop is CASRIPAGGNTGELFF. The CDR3, as DNA: TGTGCCAGCAGAATCCCAGCGGGGGGGAACACCGGGGAGCTGTTTTTT.

This clonotype was observed a handful of times. Its ends do not fully match the called genes, so a read error is possible. The chain is built from TRBV20-1 and TRBJ2-5; TRBD2 agrees at 9 bases. The CDR3 has 16 amino acids. CDR1 DFQATT and CDR2 SNEGSKA come from the germline V gene (reference sequence). The CDR3 DNA follows: TGCGGTGCCGTCGAGACGACTAGCGGAACGAAAGAGACCCAGTACTTC. This codes for CGAVETTSGTKETQYF.

This chain connects TRBV20-1 to TRBJ2-4; a possible D gene is TRBD1 (5 bases). With 5 bases removed from V and 7 bases from J, the gap between germline ends came to 9 bases. Germline V lookup: CDR1 DFQATT, CDR2 SNEGSKA (reference sequence). There are 11 residues in the CDR3. CDR3 protein: CSAPGLNIQYF. The CDR3 DNA reads TGCAGTGCTCCAGGGCTGAACATTCAGTACTTC.

In its sample, this clonotype was seen a few times. CDR3 amino acids: CASSQDRGTGYYEQYF. CDR3 nucleotide sequence: TGTGCCAGCAGCCAAGATCGAGGGACAGGGTACTACGAGCAGTACTTC. The chain has TRBV4-2 and TRBJ2-7; 9 bases align to TRBD1. Germline lookup yields CDR1 LGHNA and CDR2 YNFKEQ. This CDR3 is 16 amino acids long. J gave up 3 bases and V 0 bases, and 6 bases lay outside the gene matches.

The chain combines TRBV4-1 with TRBJ2-3; tentatively, D is TRBD2 (6 bases). Trimming took off 2 bases at V and 1 base at J, with 13 bases between the two ends. The CDR3 covers 16 residues. Per germline, CDR1 MGHRA and CDR2 YSYEKL. The CDR3 reads CASSQNGGLRTDTQYF. The CDR3 DNA sequence: TGCGCCAGCAGCCAAAACGGGGGACTTCGCACAGATACGCAGTATTTT.

V is TRBV7-9 and J is TRBJ1-1; D is possibly TRBD1 (6 bases). Germline CDR1 is SEHNR and CDR2 is FQNEAQ (reference sequence). CDR3 length: 15 amino acids. V shed 5 bases and J shed 5 bases, with 18 bases lying between them. This chain's CDR3 is CASSNPGAGRTEAFF. For the CDR3, the DNA is TGTGCCAGCAGCAACCCAGGGGCCGGAAGGACTGAAGCTTTCTTT.

The rearrangement uses TRBV7-6 and TRBJ1-1; D is unclear. This CDR3 is built from 13 residues. The germline V gene has CDR1 SGHVS and CDR2 FNYEAQ. With 3 bases removed from V and 4 bases from J, the gap between germline ends came to 9 bases. CDR3 DNA sequence: TGTGCCAGCAGCTTCCCCCCATTCACTGAAGCTTTCTTT. This encodes CASSFPPFTEAFF.

This chain joins TRBV20-1 and TRBJ1-1; D gene uncertain. The CDR3 has 9 amino acids. V lost 6 bases to trimming and J lost 5 bases, with 4 bases between them. Germline V lookup: CDR1 DFQATT, CDR2 SNEGSKA (reference sequence). CDR3: CSASTEAFF. Here the CDR3 DNA reads TGCAGTGCCTCTACTGAAGCTTTCTTT.

This clonotype was counted a single time. V is TRBV12-3 or TRBV12-4 and J is TRBJ1-1; perhaps TRBD1 as D (5 bases). V lost 2 bases, J lost 11 bases, and 21 bases lay in between. The CDR3 has 15 residues. This CDR3 reads CASSLPRRVEGRAFF. In DNA form, the CDR3 reads TGTGCCAGCAGTTTACCCCGCAGGGTAGAGGGAAGGGCTTTCTTT.

The V and J genes are TRBV12-5 and TRBJ2-5; 8 positions match TRBD2. CDR1 is LGHNT, CDR2 FRNRAP, per germline. V lost 1 base, J lost 3 bases, and 10 bases stayed unmatched. The CDR3 consists of 17 residues. The CDR3 sequence is CASGLGSTGGLEETQYF. The CDR3 DNA follows: TGTGCTAGTGGTTTGGGGTCCACGGGGGGGCTCGAAGAGACCCAGTACTTC. Based on the CDR3 plus reference TRBV12-5 and TRBJ2-5, the full variable domain is DARVTQTPRHKVTEMGQEVTMRCQPILGHNTVFWYRQTMMQGLELLAYFRNRAPLDDSGMPKDRFSAEMPDATLATLKIQPSEPRDSAVYFCASGLGSTGGLEETQYFGPGTRLLVL.

There are a few counts of this clonotype. The V call is TRBV6-6, the J call TRBJ1-2; maybe TRBD1 (5 bases). The CDR3 spans 13 residues. The V gene's germline CDR1 is MNHNY and CDR2 SVGAGI (reference sequence). Trimming pared 2 bases from V and 4 bases from J, leaving 8 bases between. The CDR3 loop is CASSYARVYGYTF. DNA for the CDR3: TGTGCCAGCAGTTACGCCAGGGTCTATGGCTACACCTTC.

This clonotype was observed a handful of times. V usage is TRBV4-1 and J usage is TRBJ2-5; D remains ambiguous. The end of the DNA fits TRBJ2-1 better, so the J call may be wrong. Germline lookup yields CDR1 MGHRA and CDR2 YSYEKL. The CDR3 extends over 15 amino acids. The CDR3 DNA reads as TGCGCCAGCAGCCCCCAAGGCGATTACGACAATGAGCAGTTCTTC. The encoded protein is CASSPQGDYDNEQFF.

This clonotype has more than one count but fewer than ten. The chain joins TRBV24-1 to TRBJ1-2; D remains unclear. The length of the CDR3 is 15 residues. Germline V lookup: CDR1 KGHDR, CDR2 SFDVKD. V lost 4 bases and J 3 bases, leaving 14 bases between the germline ends. The CDR3 nucleotides read TGTGCCACCAGTGACCGAGTCGCCGGACACTATGGCTACACCTTC. Translated: CATSDRVAGHYGYTF.

This clonotype has a handful of counts. At one boundary the junction diverges from the germline segment, which might be a read error. The chain links TRBV27 to TRBJ2-3; no reliable D call. The V gene's germline CDR1 is MNHEY and CDR2 SMNVEV (reference sequence). The CDR3 is made up of 24 amino acids. The CDR3 DNA follows: TGTGCCAGCAGTTTACTTTCCATAGGCAGTGGTATCAACGCAGAGTTTATTTTGGTGTCCTCTTGGGATTTT. Its translation: CASSLLSIGSGINAEFILVSSWDF.